This TCR beta chain was profiled in a study of blood T cells in healthy people across ages. Study-wide points: PBMCs were not sorted, which prevented a conclusive comparison of naive versus antigen-experienced cells.

A second PCR, run for roughly 7 to 11 cycles, used a sample-barcoded 5' primer plus a J-beta primer mix. One entry per CDR3 protein results from TCRdb running MiXCR on the 5' RACE reads. The sample holds 1.5 million to 1.8 million distinct CDR3 sequences, 35% to 45% seen once. This clonotype was seen at least ten times. Its antigen is undetermined. V lost 0 bases to trimming and J lost 6 bases, with 17 bases between them. The CDR3 sequence is 15 residues long. CDR1 is SQVTM, CDR2 ANQGSEA, per germline. The sequenced sample was blood. This chain connects TRBV29-1 to TRBJ1-2, with D possibly TRBD1 on 6 matching bases. This clonotype originated in a woman aged 18-30 years in good health. The CDR3 spells CSVEDPGHLGDGYTF. As DNA, the CDR3 is TGCAGCGTTGAAGATCCGGGACATCTCGGGGATGGCTACACCTTC. Full variable domain (remainder filled in from reference TRBV29-1 and TRBJ1-2): SAVISQKPSRDICQRGTSLTIQCQVDSQVTMMFWYRQQPGQSLTLIATANQGSEATYESGFVIDKFPISRPNLTFSTLTVSNMSPEDSSIYLCSVEDPGHLGDGYTFGSGTRLTVV.